The 5 T cell receptor beta chains below were found in one sample sequenced in a study of blood T cell repertoires in COVID-19. Profiled with immunoSEQ multiplex PCR; TCRdb holds only in-frame clones, not every one. The table has about 300,000 clones, around 84% seen once. Sequencing was done on a sample of PBMCs or T cells enriched from blood (not recorded which). All receptors come from a woman aged 18-29 years who had recovered from COVID-19.

The V and J genes are TRBV9 and TRBJ2-1; 7 nucleotides line up with TRBD2. The CDR3 loop spans 15 amino acids. V dropped 6 bases and J dropped 5; count of bases not matched to a gene: 11. The germline V gene has CDR1 SGDLS and CDR2 YYNGEE. In DNA form, the CDR3 reads TGTGCCAGCAATTACGCGGGAGAGGAGGACAATGAGCAGTTCTTC. The encoded protein is CASNYAGEEDNEQFF.

CDR3: CASSFMGARGEQYF. CDR3 in DNA: TGTGCCAGCAGCTTTATGGGGGCCCGCGGCGAGCAGTACTTC. J is TRBJ2-7 and V is TRBV5-4, with a weak D call TRBD1 (6 bases). This CDR3 spans 14 amino acids. Germline V gene lookup returns CDR1 SGHNT and CDR2 YYREEE (reference sequence). Trimming stripped 2 bases from V and 6 bases from J, with 15 bases between. Full variable domain (missing parts from reference TRBV5-4 and TRBJ2-7): ETGVTQSPTHLIKTRGQQVTLRCSSQSGHNTVSWYQQALGQGPQFIFQYYREEENGRGNFPPRFSGLQFPNYSSELNVNALELDDSALYLCASSFMGARGEQYFGPGTRLTVT.

This chain uses TRBV19 with TRBJ1-1, with D unresolved. The length of the CDR3 is 15 residues. Trimming stripped 7 bases from V and 6 bases from J, with 21 bases between. Germline V gene sequence: CDR1 LNHDA, CDR2 SQIVND (reference sequence). The DNA of the CDR3 is TGTGCCAGTATTACTGATCCGCGGCGTTGGGCTGAAGCTTTCTTT. Amino acids: CASITDPRRWAEAFF.

The chain is built from TRBV7-9 and TRBJ1-2; possibly TRBD1 for D (6 bases). Trimming pared 1 base from V and 6 bases from J, leaving 18 bases between. Germline-derived CDR1 and CDR2 are SEHNR and FQNEAQ (reference sequence). This CDR3 spans 16 amino acids. This CDR3 reads CASSLGGAGEYDGYTF. The CDR3 DNA sequence: TGTGCCAGCAGCTTAGGGGGCGCAGGGGAGTACGATGGCTACACCTTC.

V gene TRBV18 combines with J gene TRBJ1-1, with no clear D. Germline V gives CDR1 KGHSH, CDR2 LQKENI. The CDR3 extends over 18 amino acids. Trimming took 1 base from V and 3 from J, leaving 21 bases between them. This CDR3 is CASSPLGSLTQRDTEAFF. CDR3 bases: TGTGCCAGCTCACCACTCGGGTCCCTCACCCAACGGGACACTGAAGCTTTCTTT.